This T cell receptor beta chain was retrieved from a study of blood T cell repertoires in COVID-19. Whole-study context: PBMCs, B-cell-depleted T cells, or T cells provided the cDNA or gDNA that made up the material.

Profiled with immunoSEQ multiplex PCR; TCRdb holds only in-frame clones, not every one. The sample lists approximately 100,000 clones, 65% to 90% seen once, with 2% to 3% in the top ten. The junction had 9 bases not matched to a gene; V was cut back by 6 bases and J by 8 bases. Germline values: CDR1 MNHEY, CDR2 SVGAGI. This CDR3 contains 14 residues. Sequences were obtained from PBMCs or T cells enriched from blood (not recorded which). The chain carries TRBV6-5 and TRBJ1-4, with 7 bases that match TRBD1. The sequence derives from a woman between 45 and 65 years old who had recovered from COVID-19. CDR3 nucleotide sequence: TGTGCCAGCAGGCGTACAGGGGTGGGGGAAAAACTGTTTTTT. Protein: CASRRTGVGEKLFF.